A selection of T cell receptor beta chains follows, all from one sample in a study of PD-L1 blockade in urothelial cancer. Measured with immunoSEQ multiplex PCR; TCRdb has only the in-frame clones, and not every one. The table records under 90,000 clones, over 90% of them present only once. The source was PBMCs, collected around atezolizumab (anti-PD-L1) treatment. The receptors shown here come from a man aged 55 to 70 with urothelial cancer. Both conserved end residues are trimmed from each CDR3.

V gene	J gene	CDR3 length	CDR3 protein
TRBV2	TRBJ2-3	15	ASSAWKAGSHTDTQY
TRBV4-1	TRBJ2-5	15	ASSSHQRLAGVETQY
TRBV7-2	TRBJ1-2	11	ASSLGQGYGYT
TRBV28	TRBJ2-7	9	ASSLYEEQY
TRBV7-9	TRBJ2-7	10	ASSTGVYEQY
TRBV6-1	TRBJ1-4	11	ASRNTGIEKLF
TRBV5-4	TRBJ2-2	12	ASSLGGGGGELF
TRBV4-2	TRBJ1-2	13	ASSQDGQGNYGYT
TRBV10-2	TRBJ1-2	12	ASSEATGTGGYT
TRBV19	TRBJ1-5	16	ASSMGAGQGGGYQPQH
TRBV5-1	TRBJ2-7	12	ASSFQGVPYEQY
TRBV6-5	TRBJ1-5	12	ASSPDTSNQPQH
TRBV6-6	TRBJ1-2	12	ASSRRGGDYGYT
TRBV19	TRBJ2-1	11	ASKRDSYNEQF
TRBV29-1	TRBJ1-1	11	SVTGQSNTEAF
TRBV19	TRBJ2-1	15	ASSKITGTSGYNEQF
TRBV28	TRBJ2-5	15	ASSSLLGTGPRETQY
TRBV5-6	TRBJ2-7	10	ASSFSSYEQY
TRBV23-1	TRBJ1-4	14	ASSPSGTPLNEKLF
TRBV5-1	TRBJ2-5	12	ASSLEITKETQY
TRBV5-1	TRBJ2-1	14	ASSKRTTGGDNEQF
TRBV7-2	TRBJ1-1	14	ASSLASGGVFTEAF
TRBV29-1	TRBJ1-5	13	SVLPPGGGDQPQH
TRBV6-1	TRBJ2-3	11	ASSRGFTDTQY
TRBV2	TRBJ2-7	11	ASAGTTVGEQY
TRBV5-4	TRBJ1-4	14	ASSLGGASTNEKLF
TRBV27	TRBJ2-1	13	ASSPSSGGRDEQF
TRBV6-7	TRBJ1-6	8	ASSNSTLH
TRBV14	TRBJ1-1	15	ASSQDQWGQGDTEAF
TRBV7-2	TRBJ2-7	12	ASSLGGVDYEQY
TRBV6-5	TRBJ2-3	13	ASSYTGGPTDTQY
TRBV7-9	TRBJ2-1	11	ASRPTGFDEQF
TRBV30	TRBJ1-2	9	AWSIYGGYT
TRBV18	TRBJ1-5	11	ASSPSGNQPQH
TRBV4-3	TRBJ2-7	11	ASSQGASYEQY
TRBV6-1	TRBJ1-1	11	ASRLDRNTEAF
TRBV6-5	TRBJ2-7	12	ASSYLQGAGEQY
TRBV7-9	TRBJ2-7	12	ASSLEGRFYEQY
TRBV28	TRBJ1-5	12	ASSLPQGSKPQH
TRBV11-2	TRBJ1-2	12	ASSLVSADYGYT
TRBV4-2	TRBJ2-2	13	ASSQDLKNTGELF
TRBV6-6	TRBJ1-1	14	ASSYTGTGVNTEAF
TRBV11-3	TRBJ1-6	14	ASSLDWGLGNSPLH
TRBV5-1	TRBJ2-7	15	AKTGLGLAGGLYEQY
TRBV9	TRBJ2-5	13	ASSVSHQLQETQY
TRBV7-2	TRBJ1-1	13	ASSSVLGFRDKAF
TRBV6-1	TRBJ1-4	13	ASSEPGQGNEKLF
TRBV6-1	TRBJ2-1	11	ASSRRRKDEQF
TRBV27	TRBJ1-5	12	ASSPGDRSKPQH
TRBV4-2	TRBJ1-2	13	ASSQTQGEDYGYT
TRBV5-1	TRBJ2-5	12	ASSLGGTEETQY
TRBV18	TRBJ2-5	12	ASSPTGIQETQY
TRBV19	TRBJ1-1	10	AILDWDTEAF
TRBV6-6	TRBJ1-3	12	ASSRDITGNTIY
TRBV6-5	TRBJ2-1	12	ASSGLAGENEQF
TRBV5-1	TRBJ2-2	13	ASREGTSGIRELF
TRBV5-1	TRBJ1-5	12	ASSLGGEDQPQH
TRBV19	TRBJ1-1	11	ASSDGVGTEAF